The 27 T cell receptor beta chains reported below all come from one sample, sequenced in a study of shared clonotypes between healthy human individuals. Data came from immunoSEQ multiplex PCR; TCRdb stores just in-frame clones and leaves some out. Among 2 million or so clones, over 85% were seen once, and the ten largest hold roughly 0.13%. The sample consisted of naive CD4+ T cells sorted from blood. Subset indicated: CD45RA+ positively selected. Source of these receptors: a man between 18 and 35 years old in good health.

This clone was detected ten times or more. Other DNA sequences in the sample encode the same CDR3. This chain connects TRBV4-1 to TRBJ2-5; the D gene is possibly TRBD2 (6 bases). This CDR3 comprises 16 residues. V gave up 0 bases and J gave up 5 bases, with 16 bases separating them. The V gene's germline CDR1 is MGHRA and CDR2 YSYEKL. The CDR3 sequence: CASSQDLAGPGETQYF. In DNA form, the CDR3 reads TGCGCCAGCAGCCAAGATCTGGCGGGGCCCGGTGAGACCCAGTACTTC.

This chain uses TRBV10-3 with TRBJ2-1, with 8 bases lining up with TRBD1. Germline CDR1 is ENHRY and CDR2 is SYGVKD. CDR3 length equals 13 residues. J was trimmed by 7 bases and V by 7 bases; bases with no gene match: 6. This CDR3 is CAIKSGTGNEQFF. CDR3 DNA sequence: TGTGCCATCAAGTCTGGGACAGGAAATGAGCAGTTCTTC.

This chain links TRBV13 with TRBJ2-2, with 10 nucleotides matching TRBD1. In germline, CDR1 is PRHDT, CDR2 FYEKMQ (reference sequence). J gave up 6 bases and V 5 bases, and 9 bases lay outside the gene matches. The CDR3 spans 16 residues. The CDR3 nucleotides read TGTGCCAGCAGCCTAAGACAGGGGGCAAGTTCCGGGGAGCTGTTTTTT. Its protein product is CASSLRQGASSGELFF.

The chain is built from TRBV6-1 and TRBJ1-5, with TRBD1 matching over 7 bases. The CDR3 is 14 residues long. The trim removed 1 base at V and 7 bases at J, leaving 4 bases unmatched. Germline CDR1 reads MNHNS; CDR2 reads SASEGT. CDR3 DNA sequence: TGTGCCAGCAGTGAAGGGGCAGGGGGACAGCCCCAGCATTTT. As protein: CASSEGAGGQPQHF.

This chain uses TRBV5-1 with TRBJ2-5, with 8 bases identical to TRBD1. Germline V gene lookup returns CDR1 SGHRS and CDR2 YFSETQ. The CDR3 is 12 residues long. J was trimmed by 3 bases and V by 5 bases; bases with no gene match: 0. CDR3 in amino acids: CASRQGEETQYF. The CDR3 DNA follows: TGCGCCAGCAGACAGGGGGAAGAGACCCAGTACTTC.

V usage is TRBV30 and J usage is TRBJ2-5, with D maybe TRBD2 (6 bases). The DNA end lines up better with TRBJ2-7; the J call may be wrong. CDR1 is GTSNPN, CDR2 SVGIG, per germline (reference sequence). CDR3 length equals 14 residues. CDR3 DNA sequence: TGTGCCTGGAGTGTCCGGGAGAGCTCCTACGAGCAGTACTTC. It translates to CAWSVRESSYEQYF.

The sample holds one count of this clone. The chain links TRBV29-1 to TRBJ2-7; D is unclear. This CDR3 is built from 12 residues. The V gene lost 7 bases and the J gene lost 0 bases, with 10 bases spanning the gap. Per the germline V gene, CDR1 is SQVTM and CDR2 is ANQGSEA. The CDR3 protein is CSASWSSYEQYF. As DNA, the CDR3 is TGCAGCGCCTCCTGGAGCTCCTACGAGCAGTACTTC.

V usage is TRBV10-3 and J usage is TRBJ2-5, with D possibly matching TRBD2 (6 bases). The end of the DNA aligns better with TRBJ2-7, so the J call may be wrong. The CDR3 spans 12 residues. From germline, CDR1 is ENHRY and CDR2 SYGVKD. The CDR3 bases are TGTGCCATCAGCGGGGGAAATTACGAGCAGTACTTC. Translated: CAISGGNYEQYF.

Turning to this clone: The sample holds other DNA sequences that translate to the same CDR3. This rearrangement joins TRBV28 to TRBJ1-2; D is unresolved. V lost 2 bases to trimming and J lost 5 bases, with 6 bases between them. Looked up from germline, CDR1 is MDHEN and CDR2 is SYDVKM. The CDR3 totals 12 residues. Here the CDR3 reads CASSLPGYGYTF. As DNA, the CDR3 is TGTGCCAGCAGTTTACCCGGGTATGGCTACACCTTC.

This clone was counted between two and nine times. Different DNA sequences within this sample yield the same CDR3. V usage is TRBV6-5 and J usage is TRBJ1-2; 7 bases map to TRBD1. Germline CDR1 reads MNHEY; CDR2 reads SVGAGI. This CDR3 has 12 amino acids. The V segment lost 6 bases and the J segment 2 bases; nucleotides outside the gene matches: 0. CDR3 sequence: CASSRGNYGYTF. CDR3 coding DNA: TGTGCCAGCAGCAGGGGGAACTATGGCTACACCTTC.

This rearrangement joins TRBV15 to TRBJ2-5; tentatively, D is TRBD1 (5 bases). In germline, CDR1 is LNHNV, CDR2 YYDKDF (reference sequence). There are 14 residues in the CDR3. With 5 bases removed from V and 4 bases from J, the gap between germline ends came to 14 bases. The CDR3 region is CATSLLQGRETQYF. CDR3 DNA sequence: TGTGCCACCAGCCTACTCCAGGGAAGAGAGACCCAGTACTTC.

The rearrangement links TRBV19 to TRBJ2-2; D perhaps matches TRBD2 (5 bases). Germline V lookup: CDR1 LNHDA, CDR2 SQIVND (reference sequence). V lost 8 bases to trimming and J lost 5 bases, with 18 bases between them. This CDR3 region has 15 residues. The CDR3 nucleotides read TGTGCCAGTGACGTCGGAGGATCGGAAACCGGGGAGCTGTTTTTT. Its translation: CASDVGGSETGELFF.

The CDR3 sequence is CAITPDRERGLLFF. CDR3 DNA sequence: TGTGCCATCACTCCGGACAGGGAGAGAGGTTTACTGTTTTTT. The V and J genes are TRBV10-3 and TRBJ1-4; the match to TRBD1 covers 8 bases. Germline loops: CDR1 ENHRY, CDR2 SYGVKD. V was clipped by 7 bases and J by 13 bases; unmatched bases: 14. The CDR3 covers 14 residues.

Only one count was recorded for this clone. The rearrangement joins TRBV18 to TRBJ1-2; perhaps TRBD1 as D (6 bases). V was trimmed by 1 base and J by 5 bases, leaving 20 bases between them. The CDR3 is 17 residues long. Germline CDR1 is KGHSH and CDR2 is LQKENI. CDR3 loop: CASSPQGGGGLLYGYTF. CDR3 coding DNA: TGTGCCAGCTCACCACAAGGGGGAGGAGGCCTTCTATATGGCTACACCTTC. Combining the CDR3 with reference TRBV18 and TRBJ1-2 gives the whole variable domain NAGVMQNPRHLVRRRGQEARLRCSPMKGHSHVYWYRQLPEEGLKFMVYLQKENIIDESGMPKERFSAEFPKEGPSILRIQQVVRGDSAAYFCASSPQGGGGLLYGYTFGSGTRLTVV.

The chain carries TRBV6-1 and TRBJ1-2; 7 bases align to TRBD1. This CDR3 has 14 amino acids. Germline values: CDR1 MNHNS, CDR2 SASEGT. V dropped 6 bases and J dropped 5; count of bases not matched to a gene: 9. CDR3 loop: CASRQKDRSYGYTF. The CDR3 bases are TGTGCCAGCAGACAAAAGGACAGGAGTTATGGCTACACCTTC.

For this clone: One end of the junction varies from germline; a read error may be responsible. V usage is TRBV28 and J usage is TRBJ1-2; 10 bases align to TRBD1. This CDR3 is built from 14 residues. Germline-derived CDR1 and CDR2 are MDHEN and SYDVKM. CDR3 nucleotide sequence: TGTGCCAGCTCTTATCCCCCAGGACAGGGGGGCGACGAGTTC. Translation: CASSYPPGQGGDEF.

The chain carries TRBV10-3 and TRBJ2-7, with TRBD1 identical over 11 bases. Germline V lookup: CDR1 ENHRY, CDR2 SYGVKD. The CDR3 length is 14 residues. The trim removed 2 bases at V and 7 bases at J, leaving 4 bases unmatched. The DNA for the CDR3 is TGTGCCATCAGTGAGGGGACAGGGGGGAGTGAGCAGTACTTC. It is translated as CAISEGTGGSEQYF.

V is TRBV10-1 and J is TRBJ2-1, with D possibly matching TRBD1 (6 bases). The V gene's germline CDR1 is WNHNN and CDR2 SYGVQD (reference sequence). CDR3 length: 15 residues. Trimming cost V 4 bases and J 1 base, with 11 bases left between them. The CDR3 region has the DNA TGCGCCAGCAGTGTAACACAGGGTTCCTACAATGAGCAGTTCTTC. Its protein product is CASSVTQGSYNEQFF.

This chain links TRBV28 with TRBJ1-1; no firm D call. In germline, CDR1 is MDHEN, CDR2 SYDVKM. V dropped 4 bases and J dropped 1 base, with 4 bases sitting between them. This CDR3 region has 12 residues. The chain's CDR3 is CASSSGNTEAFF. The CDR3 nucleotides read TGTGCCAGCAGTTCCGGGAACACTGAAGCTTTCTTT. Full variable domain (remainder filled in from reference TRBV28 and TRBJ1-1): DVKVTQSSRYLVKRTGEKVFLECVQDMDHENMFWYRQDPGLGLRLIYFSYDVKMKEKGDIPEGYSVSREKKERFSLILESASTNQTSMYLCASSSGNTEAFFGQGTRLTVV.

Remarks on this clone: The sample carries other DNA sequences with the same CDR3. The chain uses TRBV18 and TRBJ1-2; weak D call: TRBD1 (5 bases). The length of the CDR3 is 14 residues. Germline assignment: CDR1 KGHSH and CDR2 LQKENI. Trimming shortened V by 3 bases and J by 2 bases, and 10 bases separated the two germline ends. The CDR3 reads CASSPPGGNYGYTF. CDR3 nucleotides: TGTGCCAGCTCACCCCCGGGGGGGAACTATGGCTACACCTTC.

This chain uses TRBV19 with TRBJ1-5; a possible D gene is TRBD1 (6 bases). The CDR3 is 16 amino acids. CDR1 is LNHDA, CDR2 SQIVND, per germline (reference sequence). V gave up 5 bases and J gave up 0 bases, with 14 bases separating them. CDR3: CASSVGGGYSNQPQHF. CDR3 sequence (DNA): TGTGCCAGTAGTGTGGGGGGCGGTTATAGCAATCAGCCCCAGCATTTT.

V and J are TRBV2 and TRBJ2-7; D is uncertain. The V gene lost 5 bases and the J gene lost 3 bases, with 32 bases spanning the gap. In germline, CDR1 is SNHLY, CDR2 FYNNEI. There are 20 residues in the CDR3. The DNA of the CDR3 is TGTGCCAGCAGTTACTCCGGTCTGCAGGTAAGGGCAGGCCGACTCTACGAGCAGTACTTC. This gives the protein CASSYSGLQVRAGRLYEQYF. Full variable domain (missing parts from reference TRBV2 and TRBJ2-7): EPEVTQTPSHQVTQMGQEVILRCVPISNHLYFYWYRQILGQKVEFLVSFYNNEISEKSEIFDDQFSVERPDGSNFTLKIRSTKLEDSAMYFCASSYSGLQVRAGRLYEQYFGPGTRLTVT.

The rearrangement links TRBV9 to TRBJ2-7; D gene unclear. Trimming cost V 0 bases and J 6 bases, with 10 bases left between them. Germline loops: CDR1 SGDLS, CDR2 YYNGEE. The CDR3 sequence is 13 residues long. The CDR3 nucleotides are TGTGCCAGCAGCGTAGAAGGGATAGGCGAGCAGTACTTC. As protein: CASSVEGIGEQYF.

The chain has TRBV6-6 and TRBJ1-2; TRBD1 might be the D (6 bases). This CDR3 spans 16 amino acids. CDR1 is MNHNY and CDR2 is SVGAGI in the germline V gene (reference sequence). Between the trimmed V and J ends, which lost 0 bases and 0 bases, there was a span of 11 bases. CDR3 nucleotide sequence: TGTGCCAGCAGTTACTCTACGGACAGATCTAACTATGGCTACACCTTC. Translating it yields CASSYSTDRSNYGYTF.

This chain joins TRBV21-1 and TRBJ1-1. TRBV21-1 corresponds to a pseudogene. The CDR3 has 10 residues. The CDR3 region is CASSNCEAFF. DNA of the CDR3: TGTGCCAGCAGCAATTGTGAAGCTTTCTTT.

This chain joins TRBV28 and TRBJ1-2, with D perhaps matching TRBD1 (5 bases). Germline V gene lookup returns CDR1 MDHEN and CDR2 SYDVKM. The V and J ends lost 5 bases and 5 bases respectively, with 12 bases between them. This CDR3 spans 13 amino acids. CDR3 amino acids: CASSRDSIYGYTF. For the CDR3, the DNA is TGTGCCAGCAGTCGGGACTCGATTTATGGCTACACCTTC.

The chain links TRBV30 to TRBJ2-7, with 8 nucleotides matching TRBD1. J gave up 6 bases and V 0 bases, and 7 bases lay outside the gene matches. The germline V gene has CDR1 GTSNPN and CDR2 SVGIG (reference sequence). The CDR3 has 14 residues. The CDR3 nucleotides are TGTGCCTGGAGTGTGTCCAGGGGGCGCGGCGAGCAGTACTTC. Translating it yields CAWSVSRGRGEQYF.